This TCR beta chain is from a study of graft-versus-host responses after intestinal transplantation. The CDR3 loop spans 15 amino acids. V shed 3 bases and J shed 2 bases, with 14 bases lying between them. Germline CDR1 GTSNPN, CDR2 SVGIG (reference sequence). About this clone itself: Its specificity is not known.

Overall study results and limits: High graft-versus-host to host-versus-graft T cell clonal ratios marked allografts of patients with graft-donor macrochimerism. GvH clone levels peaked in circulation, and this peak was associated with early post-transplant HvG declines.

TCRdb's table, derived via immunoSEQ multiplex PCR, lists solely in-frame clones and lacks some. The table records about 86,000 clones, about nine tenths of them present only once. The rearrangement joins TRBV30 to TRBJ1-3; maybe TRBD1 (5 bases). The specimen was unstimulated CD4+ T cells sorted from spleen or lymph node cells, collected before transplant. The receptor comes from a human donor who was the organ donor for an intestinal transplant. For the CDR3, the DNA is TGTGCCTGGAGATCTCCAGGGAAGACTGGAAACACCATATATTTT. Translated: CAWRSPGKTGNTIYF.